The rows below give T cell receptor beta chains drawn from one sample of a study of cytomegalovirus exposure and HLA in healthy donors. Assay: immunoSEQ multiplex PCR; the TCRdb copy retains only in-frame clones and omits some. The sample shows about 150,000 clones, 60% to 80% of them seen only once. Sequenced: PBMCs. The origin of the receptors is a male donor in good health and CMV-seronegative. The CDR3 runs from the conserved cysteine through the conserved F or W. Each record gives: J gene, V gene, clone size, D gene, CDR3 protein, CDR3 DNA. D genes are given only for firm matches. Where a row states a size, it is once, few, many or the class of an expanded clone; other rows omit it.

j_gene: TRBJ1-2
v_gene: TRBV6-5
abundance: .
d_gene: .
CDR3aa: CASSYNRNYGYTF
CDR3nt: TGTGCCAGCAGTTATAACAGAAACTATGGCTACACCTTC

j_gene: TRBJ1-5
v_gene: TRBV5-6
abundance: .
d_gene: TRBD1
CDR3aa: CASSLARTGWGNQPQHF
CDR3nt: TGTGCCAGCAGCTTGGCCAGGACAGGGTGGGGCAATCAGCCCCAGCATTTT

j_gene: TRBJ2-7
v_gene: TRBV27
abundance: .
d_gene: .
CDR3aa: CASSPTQGRYEQYF
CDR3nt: TGTGCCAGCAGCCCAACGCAGGGGCGCTACGAGCAGTACTTC

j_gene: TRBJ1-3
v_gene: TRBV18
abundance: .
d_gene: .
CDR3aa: CASSPFRLPQGSSSGNTIYF
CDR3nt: TGTGCCAGCTCACCTTTCAGGCTTCCCCAGGGGTCGAGCTCTGGAAACACCATATATTTT

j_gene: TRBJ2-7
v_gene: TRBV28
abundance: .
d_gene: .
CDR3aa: CASSPMTGGVNEQYF
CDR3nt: TGTGCCAGCAGTCCCATGACAGGCGGAGTGAACGAGCAGTACTTC

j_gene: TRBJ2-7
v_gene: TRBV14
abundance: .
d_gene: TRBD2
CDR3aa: CASSLLLAGEQYF
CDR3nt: TGTGCCAGCAGCCTTTTACTAGCGGGGGAGCAGTACTTC

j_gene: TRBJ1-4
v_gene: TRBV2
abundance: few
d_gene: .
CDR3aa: CASSPGTPGMAEKLFF
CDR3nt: TGTGCCAGCAGTCCCGGGACTCCAGGGATGGCTGAAAAACTGTTTTTT

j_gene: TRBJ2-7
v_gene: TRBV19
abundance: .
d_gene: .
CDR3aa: CASSPFLGSHEQYF
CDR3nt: TGTGCCAGTAGTCCGTTTCTGGGGAGCCACGAGCAGTACTTC

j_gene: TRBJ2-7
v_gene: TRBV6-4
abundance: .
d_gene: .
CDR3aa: CASIAGLQVHYEQYF
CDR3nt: TGTGCCAGCATTGCCGGTTTACAGGTGCACTACGAGCAGTACTTC

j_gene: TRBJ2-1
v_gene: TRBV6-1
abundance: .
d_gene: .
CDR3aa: CASSPRGSSYNEQFF
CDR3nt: TGTGCCAGCAGTCCTCGTGGGAGCTCCTACAATGAGCAGTTCTTC

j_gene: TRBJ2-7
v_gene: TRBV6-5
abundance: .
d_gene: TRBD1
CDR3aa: CASSSGQGSSYEQYF
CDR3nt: TGTGCCAGCAGCTCGGGACAGGGGAGCTCCTACGAGCAGTACTTC

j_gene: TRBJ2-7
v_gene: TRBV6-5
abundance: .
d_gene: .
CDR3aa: CASSFSVSYEQYF
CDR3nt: TGTGCCAGCAGTTTTTCCGTTTCCTACGAGCAGTACTTC

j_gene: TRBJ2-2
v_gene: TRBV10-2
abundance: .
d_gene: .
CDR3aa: CASSESSGMANTGELFF
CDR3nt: TGCGCCAGCAGTGAGTCATCAGGGATGGCGAACACCGGGGAGCTGTTTTTT

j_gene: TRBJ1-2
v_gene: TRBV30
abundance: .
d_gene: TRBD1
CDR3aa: CAWDDRGPGYGYTF
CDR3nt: TGTGCCTGGGACGACAGGGGGCCTGGCTATGGCTACACCTTC

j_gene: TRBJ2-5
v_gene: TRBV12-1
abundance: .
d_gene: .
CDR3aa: CASSVPLASVQETQYF
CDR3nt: TGTGCCAGCAGCGTCCCCCTAGCGAGCGTCCAAGAGACCCAGTACTTC

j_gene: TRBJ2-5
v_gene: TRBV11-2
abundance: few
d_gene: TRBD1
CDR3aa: CASSLGQGGETQYF
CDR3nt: TGTGCCAGCAGCCTAGGACAGGGGGGAGAGACCCAGTACTTC